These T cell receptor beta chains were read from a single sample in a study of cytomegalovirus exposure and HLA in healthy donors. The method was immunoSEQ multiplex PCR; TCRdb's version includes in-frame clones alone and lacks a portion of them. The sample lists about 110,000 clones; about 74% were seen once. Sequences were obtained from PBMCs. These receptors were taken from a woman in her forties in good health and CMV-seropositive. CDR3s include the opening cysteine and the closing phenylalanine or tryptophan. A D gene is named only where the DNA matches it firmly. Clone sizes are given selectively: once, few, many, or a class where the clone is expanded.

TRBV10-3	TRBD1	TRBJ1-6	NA	TGTGCCATCAGGGGGACAGGGTCCGATAATTCACCCCTCCACTTT	CAIRGTGSDNSPLHF
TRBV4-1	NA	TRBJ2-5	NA	TGCGCCAGCAGCCAAGGTACTCAAGAGACCCAGTACTTC	CASSQGTQETQYF
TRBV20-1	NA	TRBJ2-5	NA	TGCAGTAAGGGGGATCAAGAGACCCAGTACTTC	CSKGDQETQYF
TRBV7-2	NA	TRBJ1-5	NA	TGTGCCAGCAGCTTAGGGAGAGGGCCCAATCAGCCCCAGCATTTT	CASSLGRGPNQPQHF
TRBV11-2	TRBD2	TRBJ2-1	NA	TGTGCCAGCAGCTTCAGCGGGGGGGCCGCTGAGCAGTTCTTC	CASSFSGGAAEQFF
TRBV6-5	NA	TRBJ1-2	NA	TGTGCCAGCAGTTACTCGTCCCGCTCAGGGGATGGCTACACCTTC	CASSYSSRSGDGYTF
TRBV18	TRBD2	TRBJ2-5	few	TGTGCCAGCTCACGTTCGACTAGCGGGGATCCCCAAGAGACCCAGTACTTC	CASSRSTSGDPQETQYF
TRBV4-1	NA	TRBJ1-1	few	TGCGCCAGCAGCCAAGGGGGGGTGGAGCCTTTCTTT	CASSQGGVEPFF
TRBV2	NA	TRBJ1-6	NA	TGTGCCAGCAGTCCGGGACACTACTCTAATTCACCCCTCCACTTT	CASSPGHYSNSPLHF
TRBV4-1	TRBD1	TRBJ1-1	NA	TGCGCCAGCAGCCCGGGGCGGCAGGGGGACACTGAAGCTTTCTTT	CASSPGRQGDTEAFF
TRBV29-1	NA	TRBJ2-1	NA	TGCAGCGTTGAAGAAGATTGGGGAGCACCCTACAATGAGCAGTTCTTC	CSVEEDWGAPYNEQFF
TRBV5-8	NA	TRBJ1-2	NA	TGTGCCAGCAGCTTTCGGGGCTATGGCTACACCTTC	CASSFRGYGYTF
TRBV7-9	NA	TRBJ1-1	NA	TGTGCCAGCAGCCCCTTAAACACTGAAGCTTTCTTT	CASSPLNTEAFF
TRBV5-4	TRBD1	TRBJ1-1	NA	TGTGCCAGCAGCTACAGGGGTCGTGACACTGAAGCTTTCTTT	CASSYRGRDTEAFF
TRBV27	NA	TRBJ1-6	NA	TGTGCCAGCCAGGGACTGATTAATTCACCCCTCCACTTT	CASQGLINSPLHF
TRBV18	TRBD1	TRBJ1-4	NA	TGTGCCAGCTCACCAATATCTGGGACAGGGACTGAAAAACTGTTTTTT	CASSPISGTGTEKLFF
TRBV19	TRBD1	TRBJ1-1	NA	TGTGCCAGTAGCCCCGACAGGGAAGGTGAAGCTTTCTTT	CASSPDREGEAFF
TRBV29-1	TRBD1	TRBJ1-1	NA	TGCAGCGGGGGACAGGGGGGTTTTACTGAAGCTTTCTTT	CSGGQGGFTEAFF
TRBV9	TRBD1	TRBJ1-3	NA	TGTGCCAGCAGCCCGAGGACAGGGGGTCTAGGAGGAAACACCATATATTTT	CASSPRTGGLGGNTIYF
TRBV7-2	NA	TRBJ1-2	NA	TGTGCCAGCAGCTTACACAGGAACTATGGCTACACCTTC	CASSLHRNYGYTF
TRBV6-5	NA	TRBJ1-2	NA	TGTGCCAGCAGTATACTCCGGGAGGGGTATGGCTACACCTTC	CASSILREGYGYTF
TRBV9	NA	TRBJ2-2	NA	TGTGCCAGCAGCCCCGGAGGGACTCTTACCCTCACCGGGGAGCTGTTTTTT	CASSPGGTLTLTGELFF
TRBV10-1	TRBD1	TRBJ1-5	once	TGCGCCACCAAGACAGGGAACAGAAATCGCAGTCAGCCCCAGCATTTT	CATKTGNRNRSQPQHF
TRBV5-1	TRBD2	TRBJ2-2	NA	TGCGCCAGCAGCTTGGGCGGGGGAATGACCGGGGAGCTGTTTTTT	CASSLGGGMTGELFF
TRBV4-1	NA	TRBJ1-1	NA	TGCGCCAGCAGCCAAGAGCCGGGAATGACTGAAGCTTTCTTT	CASSQEPGMTEAFF
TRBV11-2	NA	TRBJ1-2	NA	TGTGCCAGCAGCTCCATAAGATCGGGAGGAGACTATGGCTACACCTTC	CASSSIRSGGDYGYTF
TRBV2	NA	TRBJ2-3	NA	TGTGCCAGCAGTGTGGGACTTACAGATACGCAGTATTTT	CASSVGLTDTQYF
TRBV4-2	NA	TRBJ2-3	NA	TGTGCCAGCAGCCAGTCGTCTAGGGGGTTAGATACGCAGTATTTT	CASSQSSRGLDTQYF
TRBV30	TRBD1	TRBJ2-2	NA	TGTGCCTGGAGTAGGGACAGGGGGCGGAACGGGGAGCTGTTTTTT	CAWSRDRGRNGELFF
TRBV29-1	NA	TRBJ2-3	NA	TGCAGCGGTGGACACTACACAGATACGCAGTATTTT	CSGGHYTDTQYF
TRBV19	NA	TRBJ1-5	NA	TGTGCCAGTAGTATGATAACTACTCCAAGCAATCAGCCCCAGCATTTT	CASSMITTPSNQPQHF
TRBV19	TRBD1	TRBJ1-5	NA	TGTGCCAGTACCCCGCTGACAGGGGGAAATCAGCCCCAGCATTTT	CASTPLTGGNQPQHF
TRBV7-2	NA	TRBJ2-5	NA	TGTGCCAGCAGCCCACGTATCCAGAGGAGTGCGCAGACCCAGTACTTC	CASSPRIQRSAQTQYF
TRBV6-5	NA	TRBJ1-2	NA	TGTGCCAGCAGTTACCGGAGAGGGTATGGCTACACCTTC	CASSYRRGYGYTF
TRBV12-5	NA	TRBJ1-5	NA	TGTGCTAGTGGTTTGAGGGAGGATCAGCCCCAGCATTTT	CASGLREDQPQHF
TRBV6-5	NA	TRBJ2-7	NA	TGTGCCAGCAGTTACTCGCTTCGGGGTGGTTACGAGCAGTACTTC	CASSYSLRGGYEQYF
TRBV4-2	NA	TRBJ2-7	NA	TGTGCCAGCAGCCAAGACAAATCCACAGGGACGGTCGCCTACGAGCAGTACTTC	CASSQDKSTGTVAYEQYF
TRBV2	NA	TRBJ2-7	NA	TGTGCCAGCAGTGCCTTCCCAGGCTACGAGCAGTACTTC	CASSAFPGYEQYF
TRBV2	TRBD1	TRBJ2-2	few	TGTGCCAGCAGTGGGGACAGATTAGCCACCGGGGAGCTGTTTTTT	CASSGDRLATGELFF
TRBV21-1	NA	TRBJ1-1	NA	TGTGCCAGCAGCAGACGATCGGGACAGGCCACGAACACTGAAGCTTTCTTT	CASSRRSGQATNTEAFF
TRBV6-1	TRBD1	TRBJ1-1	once	TGTGCCACCGTACCGGGACAGGGAATGTACACTGAAGCTTTCTTT	CATVPGQGMYTEAFF
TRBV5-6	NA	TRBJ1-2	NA	TGTGCCAGCAGCACCCCCCCCGGGGGGGGAACCTATGGCTACACCTTC	CASSTPPGGGTYGYTF
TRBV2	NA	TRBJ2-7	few	TGTGCCAGCCAGGGGACACTTATCTACGAGCAGTACTTC	CASQGTLIYEQYF
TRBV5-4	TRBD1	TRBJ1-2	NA	TGTGCCAGCAGCTTGGGTACAGGGGTCGAATATGGCTACACCTTC	CASSLGTGVEYGYTF
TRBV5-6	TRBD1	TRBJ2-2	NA	TGTGCCAGCAGCAGGGGGCTTAACACCGGGGAGCTGTTTTTT	CASSRGLNTGELFF